The rows below give T cell receptor beta chains drawn from one sample of a study of PD-1 blockade in classical Hodgkin lymphoma. Here immunoSEQ multiplex PCR was the method, and the copy in TCRdb shows in-frame clones only, minus some. The sample contains 66,000 or so clones, over 70% of which appear only once. The starting material was peripheral blood mononuclear cells (PBMCs), obtained before the second cycle of nivolumab. All receptors come from a human donor with classical Hodgkin lymphoma. The CDR3 runs from the conserved cysteine through the conserved F or W. A D gene is named only where the DNA matches it firmly. Not all rows give a size; the values are once, few, many and, for expanded clones, a class.

size,J,V,D,CDR3,DNA
-,TRBJ2-5,TRBV29-1,TRBD1,CSTGQGLALETQYF,TGCAGCACGGGACAGGGACTGGCTTTGGAGACCCAGTACTTC
-,TRBJ1-2,TRBV29-1,-,CSVDSGDGYTF,TGCAGCGTTGACTCAGGGGATGGCTACACCTTC
-,TRBJ2-5,TRBV5-1,-,CASSRTREQETQYF,TGCGCCAGCAGCAGAACCCGGGAGCAAGAGACCCAGTACTTC
many,TRBJ2-7,TRBV5-1,-,CASSSETYEQYF,TGCGCCAGCAGCTCAGAGACCTACGAGCAGTACTTC
-,TRBJ2-7,TRBV6-6,-,CASSGTASYEQYF,TGTGCCTCCTCCGGGACGGCCTCCTACGAGCAGTACTTC
few,TRBJ2-1,TRBV12-5,-,CASGLPGPAEQFF,TGTGCTAGTGGTTTGCCTGGCCCCGCTGAGCAGTTCTTC
few,TRBJ1-5,TRBV4-1,-,CASSQEWQGNQPQHF,TGCGCCAGCAGCCAAGAATGGCAGGGAAATCAGCCCCAGCATTTT
-,TRBJ1-4,TRBV11-3,-,CASSRTATNEKLFF,TGTGCCAGCAGCCGGACGGCAACTAATGAAAAACTGTTTTTT
-,TRBJ1-3,TRBV5-1,-,CASSMMDPGAGNTIYF,TGCGCCAGCAGCATGATGGACCCGGGGGCTGGAAACACCATATATTTT
-,TRBJ1-6,TRBV7-9,-,CASRGRGDSPLHF,TGTGCCAGCAGGGGCAGGGGCGATTCACCCCTCCACTTT
-,TRBJ2-2,TRBV11-2,-,CASSPGTFANTGELFF,TGTGCCAGCAGCCCTGGGACCTTCGCGAACACCGGGGAGCTGTTTTTT
-,TRBJ2-3,TRBV5-8,TRBD2,CASSLGGEGDTQYF,TGTGCCAGCAGCTTGGGAGGGGAGGGAGATACGCAGTATTTT
once,TRBJ1-1,TRBV20-1,-,CSALDAEAFF,TGCAGTGCTTTAGACGCTGAAGCTTTCTTT
-,TRBJ2-3,TRBV9,TRBD2,CASSAGTSGSLTDTQYF,TGTGCCAGCAGCGCCGGGACTAGCGGGAGCCTCACAGATACGCAGTATTTT
-,TRBJ1-2,TRBV12-2,-,CASRPSQGYGYTF,TGTGCAAGTCGCCCGTCACAGGGATATGGCTACACCTTC
few,TRBJ2-1,TRBV29-1,-,CSVEDLAGRSYNEQFF,TGCAGCGTTGAAGATCTGGCGGGGAGGTCCTACAATGAGCAGTTCTTC
-,TRBJ2-3,TRBV5-1,TRBD2,CASSSGLAGAVSITDTQYF,TGCGCCAGCAGCTCGGGACTAGCGGGGGCGGTTTCCATCACAGATACGCAGTATTTT
-,TRBJ1-4,TRBV30,TRBD1,CAWGPGQLNEKLFF,TGTGCCTGGGGGCCGGGACAGTTAAATGAAAAACTGTTTTTT
few,TRBJ1-1,TRBV4-1,-,CASSQGRGVKNTEAFF,TGCGCCAGCAGCCAAGGGCGGGGTGTCAAGAACACTGAAGCTTTCTTT